This record looks at one TCR beta chain sequence and its context. The J segment lost 2 bases and the V segment lost 2 bases, leaving 7 bases of the junction unmatched. The length of the CDR3 is 15 residues. Per the germline V gene, CDR1 is SGHRS and CDR2 is YFSETQ. The data belong to a study of blood T cell repertoires in COVID-19. TCRdb's copy holds only in-frame clones and misses some; the assay was immunoSEQ multiplex PCR. The sample consists of approximately 160,000 clones, around 84% of them appearing once. The sequenced sample consisted of peripheral blood. The rearrangement links TRBV5-1 to TRBJ2-7; 7 bases map to TRBD1. The sequence was obtained from an older woman with COVID-19, enrolled during active disease. Here the CDR3 reads CASSLDGTATYEQYF. For the CDR3, the DNA is TGCGCCAGCAGCTTAGACGGGACAGCTACCTACGAGCAGTACTTC.